This is a list of T cell receptor beta chains from one sample in a study of cytomegalovirus exposure and HLA in healthy donors. TCRdb's copy holds only in-frame clones and misses some; the assay was immunoSEQ multiplex PCR. The table shows a few hundred thousand clones, with approximately 80% occurring only once. Material for sequencing was PBMCs. These receptors were obtained from a girl between 10 and 17 years old in good health and CMV-seronegative. Both conserved end residues are part of each CDR3.

TRBJ2-1,TRBV9,CASSVVGGPLFEQFF
TRBJ2-5,TRBV4-1,CASSQDRTQYF
TRBJ1-2,TRBV4-2,CASSQTGQYGYTF
TRBJ1-2,TRBV28,CASSFKPDRGLYNYGYTF
TRBJ1-4,TRBV18,CASSPLTGGTNEKLFF
TRBJ1-3,TRBV6-1,CASSVGGNTIYF
TRBJ2-3,TRBV30,CAWSRGQTSTDTQYF
TRBJ1-2,TRBV2,CASPQAHGDYGYTF
TRBJ2-7,TRBV5-4,CASSNRQASSYEQYF
TRBJ2-7,TRBV6-6,CASSSNLGGYF
TRBJ2-1,TRBV5-8,CASSFERLAGGSYNEQFF
TRBJ2-5,TRBV28,CASRIGGSETQYF
TRBJ1-4,TRBV5-1,CASSLGQGNEKLFF
TRBJ1-5,TRBV28,CASSWTKISSNQPQHF
TRBJ1-1,TRBV7-2,CASSLESEFTEAFF
TRBJ1-2,TRBV4-3,CASSPVSGGVNGYTF
TRBJ1-1,TRBV4-1,CASSQHTRGGINTEAFF
TRBJ2-7,TRBV25-1,CASSKGTSGLRSYEQYF
TRBJ1-1,TRBV19,CASTHPQGARSGTEAFF
TRBJ2-1,TRBV30,CAWSLGVPGNEQFF
TRBJ2-1,TRBV28,CASSPLSRGAEQFF
TRBJ1-2,TRBV27,CASSLSGRVNLRYGYTF
TRBJ2-3,TRBV27,CASSLTRRDADTQYF
TRBJ2-1,TRBV4-1,CASSEVGYNEQFF
TRBJ1-1,TRBV28,CASSTPGEGTEAFF
TRBJ2-5,TRBV5-1,CASSPLTSGRETQYF
TRBJ1-2,TRBV5-8,CASGSDRSGDYGYTF
TRBJ2-3,TRBV5-4,CASSPDLTDTQYF
TRBJ2-7,TRBV6-5,CASKTRAKSYEQYF
TRBJ2-1,TRBV27,CASSLAVSYNEQFF
TRBJ1-2,TRBV7-2,CASSNRGQGLRYGYTF